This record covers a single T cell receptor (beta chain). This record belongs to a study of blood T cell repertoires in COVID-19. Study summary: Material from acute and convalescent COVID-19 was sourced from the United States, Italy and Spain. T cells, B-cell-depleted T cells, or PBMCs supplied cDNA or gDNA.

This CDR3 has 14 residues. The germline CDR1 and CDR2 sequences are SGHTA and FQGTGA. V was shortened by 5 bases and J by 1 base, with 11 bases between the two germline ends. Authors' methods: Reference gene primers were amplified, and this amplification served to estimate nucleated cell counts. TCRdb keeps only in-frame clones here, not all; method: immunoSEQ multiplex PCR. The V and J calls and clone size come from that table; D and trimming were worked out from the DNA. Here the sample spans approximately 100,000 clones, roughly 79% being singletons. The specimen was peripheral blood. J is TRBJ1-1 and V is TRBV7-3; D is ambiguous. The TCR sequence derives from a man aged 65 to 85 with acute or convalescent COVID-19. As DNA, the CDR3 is TGTGCCAGCAGCCTAGGCGGGAGGAACACTGAAGCTTTCTTT. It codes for CASSLGGRNTEAFF.